This TCR beta chain was sequenced during a study of cytomegalovirus exposure and HLA in healthy donors. Study-wide background: For the 300 to 400 genotyped donors, 65% to 90% fell within the Caucasian-associated ancestry cluster.

This CDR3 comprises 15 residues. Germline lookup yields CDR1 MDHEN and CDR2 SYDVKM. V was pared by 7 bases and J by 6 bases, with 19 bases between. 60 Vbeta and 13 Jbeta primers were used in PCR. Data came from immunoSEQ multiplex PCR; TCRdb stores just in-frame clones and leaves some out. The table lists a few hundred thousand clones, around nine tenths of them singletons. Findings and caveats of the study: Specificity for CMV antigens was confirmed in vitro for three of the CMV-associated chains.

Though probably carrying unrecorded immune exposures, donors were nominally healthy at sampling. Details on this clone: Its specificity is not known.

J is TRBJ1-5 and V is TRBV28; no firm D call. The clonotype was recovered from a girl under 10 years old in good health and CMV-seronegative. Input material: PBMCs. The CDR3 reads CASNPRGGITQPQHF. The DNA for the CDR3 is TGTGCCAGCAACCCGCGGGGAGGGATTACTCAGCCCCAGCATTTT. Together with reference TRBV28 and TRBJ1-5, the CDR3 gives the full variable domain: DVKVTQSSRYLVKRTGEKVFLECVQDMDHENMFWYRQDPGLGLRLIYFSYDVKMKEKGDIPEGYSVSREKKERFSLILESASTNQTSMYLCASNPRGGITQPQHFGDGTRLSIL.